This TCR beta chain was documented in a study of a mutant IDH1 vaccine in newly diagnosed glioma. Study overall: The first vaccination came 4-6 weeks after radiotherapy alone, or with temozolomide cycles.

Time point noted: week 47, end of study. Every vaccine dose comprised 300 ug of mutant IDH1 20-mer peptide plus topical imiquimod. Details on this clone: Its cognate antigen is unknown.

TCRdb's copy holds only in-frame clones and misses some; the assay was immunoSEQ multiplex PCR. The sample yields 50,000 or so clones, roughly 84% seen once. The CDR3 spans 13 residues. V lost 1 base and J lost 4, with 7 bases in between. Germline V gene sequence: CDR1 SGHNT, CDR2 YENEEA. The origin of this receptor is a woman under 40 with glioma. Some clones in this sample may be carry-over from other donors' samples. The rearrangement uses TRBV11-3 and TRBJ1-2; perhaps TRBD1 as D (6 bases). The sequenced sample was PBMCs, obtained from a glioma patient whose treatment included an IDH1 peptide vaccine. This chain's CDR3 is CASSLGGAYGYTF. In DNA, the CDR3 is TGTGCCAGCAGCTTAGGGGGGGCCTATGGCTACACCTTC.